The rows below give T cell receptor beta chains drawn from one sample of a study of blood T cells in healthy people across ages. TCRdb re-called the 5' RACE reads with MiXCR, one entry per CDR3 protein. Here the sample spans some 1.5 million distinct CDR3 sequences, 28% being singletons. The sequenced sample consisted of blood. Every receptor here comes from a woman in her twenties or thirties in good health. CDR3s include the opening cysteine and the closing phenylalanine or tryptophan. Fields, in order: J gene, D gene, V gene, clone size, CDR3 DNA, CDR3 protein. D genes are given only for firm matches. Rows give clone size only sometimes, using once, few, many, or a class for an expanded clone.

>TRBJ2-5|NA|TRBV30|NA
TGTGCCTGGGGACGTTCGGAGACCCAGTACTTC
CAWGRSETQYF
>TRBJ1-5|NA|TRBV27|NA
TGTGCCAGCAGTTTAGGCCCTATCCAGCCCCAGCATTTT
CASSLGPIQPQHF
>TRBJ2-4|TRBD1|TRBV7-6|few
TGTGCCAGCAGCACCCCGACAGGGGGCTCGGACAATGAGCAGTACTTC
CASSTPTGGSDNEQYF
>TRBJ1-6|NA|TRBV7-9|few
TGTGCCAGCAGCGACAGGCGGAGTAGTTCACCCCTCCACTTT
CASSDRRSSSPLHF
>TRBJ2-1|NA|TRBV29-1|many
TGCAGCGTTGGCTCGGCGGCCTACAATGAGCAGTTCTTC
CSVGSAAYNEQFF
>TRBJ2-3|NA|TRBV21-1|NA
TGTGCCAGCAGCAAAGACGATCCTACAGGGGGAACCACAGATACGCAGTATTTT
CASSKDDPTGGTTDTQYF
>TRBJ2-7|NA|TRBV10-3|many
TGTGCCAGCCGGGAGACAGTTCTCGTCTCCGAGCAGTACTTC
CASRETVLVSEQYF
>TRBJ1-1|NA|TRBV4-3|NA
TGCGCCAGCAGCCAAGATAGGTTGAGGGCTAACACTGAAGCTTTCTTT
CASSQDRLRANTEAFF
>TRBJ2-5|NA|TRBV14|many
TGTGCCAGCAGCCGACAAACTACTTGGGTCAGCAGCGAGACCCAGTACTTC
CASSRQTTWVSSETQYF
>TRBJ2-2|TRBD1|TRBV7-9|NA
TGTGCCAGCAGTTCCGGGACAGAGAACACCGGGGAGCGGTTTTTT
CASSSGTENTGERFF
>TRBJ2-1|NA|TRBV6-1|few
TGTGCCAGCAGTGAAATCCGTCTTGTCGATGAGCAGTTCTTC
CASSEIRLVDEQFF
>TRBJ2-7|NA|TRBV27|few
TGTGCCAGCAGCCCAGCCGCTAGCGTTCGGTACGAGCAGTACTTC
CASSPAASVRYEQYF
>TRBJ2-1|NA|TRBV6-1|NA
TGTGCCAGCAGACAAAGGTACTTGCAACCTGGGTTCTTC
CASRQRYLQPGFF
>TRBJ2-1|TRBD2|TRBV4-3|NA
TGCGCCAGCAGCCGACGGGCGGGAGGAAGCCCTTGGAATGAGCAGTTCTTC
CASSRRAGGSPWNEQFF
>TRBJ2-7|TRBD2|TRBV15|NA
TGTGCCACCAACAGAGCGGCGGGAGTGTTCTACGAGCAGTACTTC
CATNRAAGVFYEQYF
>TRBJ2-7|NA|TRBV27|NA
TGTGCCAGCAGTCCCGGACAGATTGCCTACGAGCAGTACTTC
CASSPGQIAYEQYF
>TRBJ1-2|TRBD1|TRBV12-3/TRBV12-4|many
TGTGCCAGCAGTTTTGGCGGTTGGCAGGGGGCTAACTATGGCTACACCTTC
CASSFGGWQGANYGYTF
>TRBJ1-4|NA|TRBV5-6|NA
TGTGCCAGCAGCAAATGGGACATCCCTGAAAAACTGTTTTTT
CASSKWDIPEKLFF
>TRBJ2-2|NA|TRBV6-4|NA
TGTGCCAGCAAGATGGAGGGAACTTCGAACACCGGGGAGCTGTTTTTT
CASKMEGTSNTGELFF
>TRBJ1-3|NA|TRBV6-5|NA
TGTGCCAGCAGTTACAAGGGGACCTCCTACTCTGGAAACACCATATATTTT
CASSYKGTSYSGNTIYF
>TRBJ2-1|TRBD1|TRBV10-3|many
TGTGCCATCAGTGGACAGGGGGTCGATGAGCAGTTCTTC
CAISGQGVDEQFF
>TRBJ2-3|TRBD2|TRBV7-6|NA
TGTGCCAGCAGCCTACGGGAGGGAATGGTCTCCACAGATACGCAGTATTTT
CASSLREGMVSTDTQYF
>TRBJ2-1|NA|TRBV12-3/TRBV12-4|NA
TGTGCCAGCAGTTTGTCCGGGACGGGGAACAATGAGCAGTTCTTC
CASSLSGTGNNEQFF
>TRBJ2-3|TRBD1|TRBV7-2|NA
TGTGCCAGCAGACCAAACAGGGGGAGCACAGATACGCAGTATTTT
CASRPNRGSTDTQYF
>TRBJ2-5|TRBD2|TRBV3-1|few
TGTGCCAGCAGCCAACGGGGGGGCCTACAAGAGACCCAGTACTTC
CASSQRGGLQETQYF
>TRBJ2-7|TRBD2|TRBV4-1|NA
TGCGCCAGCAGCCAAGAGATGCGCGGGGGGCAAGGCGAGCAGTACTTC
CASSQEMRGGQGEQYF
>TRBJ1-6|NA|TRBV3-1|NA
TGTGCCAGCAGCCAAGCTTCGGGATCACCCCTCCACTTT
CASSQASGSPLHF
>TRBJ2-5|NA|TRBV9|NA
TGTGCCAGCAGCCCCCGAGGGGATCCCCCTTTTTCCTACAATGAGCAGTACTTC
CASSPRGDPPFSYNEQYF
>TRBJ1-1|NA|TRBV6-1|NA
TGTGCCAGCAGGGGTCCGGTGGCTTTCTTT
CASRGPVAFF
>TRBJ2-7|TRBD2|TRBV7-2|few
TGTGCCAGCAGCCCTCAAATAAGAGCGGGAGGCTCCTACGAGCAGTACTTC
CASSPQIRAGGSYEQYF
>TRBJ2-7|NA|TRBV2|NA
TGTGCCAGCAGTGATGGCCCACCGGGCCGCGGTCCCTACGAGCAGTACTTC
CASSDGPPGRGPYEQYF
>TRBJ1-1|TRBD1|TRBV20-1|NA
TGCAGTGCCACTACCGGCAACAGGGGGCGAGTAGGAGCTTTCTTT
CSATTGNRGRVGAFF
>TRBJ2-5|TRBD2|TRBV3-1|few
TGTGCCAGCAGCCAAGTGGCTCTAGCGGGGGGCGGGGTCCAAGAGACCCAGTACTTC
CASSQVALAGGGVQETQYF
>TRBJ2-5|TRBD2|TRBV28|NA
TGTGCCAGCAGTGGGGCGGGAGCGGGGGCTCAAGAGACCCAGTACTTC
CASSGAGAGAQETQYF
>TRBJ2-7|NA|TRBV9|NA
TGTGCCAGCAGCGTAGCTGGCGCTTCCTACGAGCAGTACTTC
CASSVAGASYEQYF